One and the same sample provided the 23 T cell receptor beta chains below, sequenced in a study of blood T cell repertoires in COVID-19. TCRdb's table, derived via immunoSEQ multiplex PCR, lists solely in-frame clones and lacks some. The sample lists over 150,000 clones, roughly 90% seen once, with around 0.53% in the top ten. What was sequenced was peripheral blood. Source of these receptors: a man between 45 and 60 years old with acute or convalescent COVID-19.

The chain is built from TRBV5-6 and TRBJ1-1; D is unclear. The CDR3 spans 13 residues. Trimming cost V 0 bases and J 7 bases, with 10 bases left between them. The germline gives CDR1 SGHDT, CDR2 YYEEEE. CDR3 DNA sequence: TGTGCCAGCAGCTTGGTGGTGGCAGATGAAGCTTTCTTT. This sequence encodes CASSLVVADEAFF.

The rearrangement links TRBV6-6 to TRBJ1-1; 8 bases are shared with TRBD1. From germline, CDR1 is MNHNY and CDR2 SVGAGI (reference sequence). Trimming at V came to 5 bases and at J to 1 base, leaving 6 bases not matched to a gene. The CDR3 is 15 amino acids. The CDR3 nucleotides read TGTGCCAGCAGTACTTCAGGGGGCCGGAACACTGAAGCTTTCTTT. Its translation is CASSTSGGRNTEAFF.

The chain has TRBV27 and TRBJ2-5, with 13 bases that match TRBD2. CDR3 length equals 15 residues. CDR1 is MNHEY and CDR2 is SMNVEV in the germline V gene (reference sequence). Unmatched junction bases numbered 6, after V lost 6 bases and J lost 5 bases. CDR3 coding DNA: TGTGCCAGCAGCCGACTAGCGGGGGGCCGGGAGACCCAGTACTTC. It encodes CASSRLAGGRETQYF.

CDR3 region: CASSLDYSYEQYF. The CDR3 region has the DNA TGTGCCAGCAGCCTCGACTACTCCTACGAGCAGTACTTC. The genes are TRBV7-3 and TRBJ2-7, with D possibly TRBD2 on 5 matching bases. CDR3 size: 13 residues. With 5 bases removed from V and 0 bases from J, the gap between germline ends came to 8 bases. Germline CDR1 is SGHTA and CDR2 is FQGTGA. Variable domain in full (rest from reference TRBV7-3 and TRBJ2-7): GAGVSQTPSNKVTEKGKYVELRCDPISGHTALYWYRQSLGQGPEFLIYFQGTGAADDSGLPNDRFFAVRPEGSVSTLKIQRTERGDSAVYLCASSLDYSYEQYFGPGTRLTVT.

This clone has just one count. This chain links TRBV28 with TRBJ2-2, with 7 bases matching TRBD2. The CDR3 contains 16 residues. The V segment lost 6 bases and the J segment 4 bases; nucleotides outside the gene matches: 11. Per germline, CDR1 MDHEN and CDR2 SYDVKM. The CDR3 is CASSSWGGGSTGELFF. The DNA of the CDR3 is TGTGCCAGCAGCTCCTGGGGGGGAGGGAGCACCGGGGAGCTGTTTTTT.

This clone appeared a few times. The chain combines TRBV3-1 (or the pseudogene TRBV3-2) with TRBJ2-5, with 12 bases lining up with TRBD2. The CDR3 loop spans 15 amino acids. Germline CDR1 is LGHDT and CDR2 is YNNKEL (reference sequence). The V gene end was trimmed by 1 base and the J gene end by 5 bases; junction bases not matched to a gene: 2. The CDR3 region is CASSQASGGAETQYF. CDR3 bases: TGTGCCAGCAGCCAAGCTAGCGGGGGGGCGGAGACCCAGTACTTC.

The chain is built from TRBV5-5 and TRBJ2-2, with 9 bases lining up with TRBD2. V lost 2 bases, J lost 2 bases, and 10 bases stayed unmatched. CDR1 SGHKS and CDR2 YYEKEE come from the germline V gene (reference sequence). There are 18 residues in the CDR3. Written as DNA, the CDR3 is TGTGCCAGCAGCTTTCGGTTTAGCGGGAGTTTAAACACCGGGGAGCTGTTTTTT. Protein: CASSFRFSGSLNTGELFF.

This chain joins TRBV18 and TRBJ2-7; TRBD1 matches at 10 bases. J gave up 2 bases and V 3 bases, and 4 bases lay outside the gene matches. The length of the CDR3 is 15 residues. Germline V gene sequence: CDR1 KGHSH, CDR2 LQKENI. CDR3 in DNA: TGTGCCAGCTCACCGGGGACAGGGGCAACCTACGAGCAGTACGTC. Its translation: CASSPGTGATYEQYV.

The chain combines TRBV7-6 with TRBJ2-1; 9 bases are shared with TRBD2. The CDR3 spans 16 residues. Germline V gene data show CDR1 as SGHVS and CDR2 as FNYEAQ. V lost 2 bases to trimming and J lost 4 bases; unmatched junction nucleotides: 6. CDR3 nucleotides: TGTGCCAGCAGCTTAAGGGACAGCGGGGGGTACAATGAGCAGTTCTTC. This translates into CASSLRDSGGYNEQFF. The full variable domain, in which reference TRBV7-6 and TRBJ2-1 provide the parts outside the CDR3, is GAGVSQSPRYKVTKRGQDVALRCDPISGHVSLYWYRQALGQGPEFLTYFNYEAQQDKSGLPNDRFSAERPEGSISTLTIQRTEQRDSAMYRCASSLRDSGGYNEQFFGPGTRLTVL.

V usage is TRBV3-1 (or the pseudogene TRBV3-2) and J usage is TRBJ2-7; possible D gene TRBD1, 6 bases. This CDR3 has 13 amino acids. Germline assignment: CDR1 LGHDT and CDR2 YNNKEL (reference sequence). Trimming removed 2 bases at V and 11 bases at J, with 16 bases between. CDR3 amino acids: CASSQNSQGQEYF. CDR3 bases: TGTGCCAGCAGCCAAAATTCACAGGGTCAGGAGTACTTC.

This clone appeared a few times. V and J are TRBV7-2 and TRBJ2-7; 9 bases are shared with TRBD1. Germline-derived CDR1 and CDR2 are SGHTA and FQGNSA. CDR3 length: 14 amino acids. J was trimmed by 4 bases and V by 1 base; bases with no gene match: 2. CDR3 nucleotide sequence: TGTGCCAGCAGCTTAGTGGACAGGGGTTACGAGCAGTACTTC. It is translated as CASSLVDRGYEQYF.

The chain employs TRBV9 and TRBJ2-6; 8 nucleotides line up with TRBD1. Trimming at V came to 3 bases and at J to 0 bases, leaving 5 bases not matched to a gene. Per the germline V gene, CDR1 is SGDLS and CDR2 is YYNGEE. There are 17 residues in the CDR3. The CDR3 DNA reads TGTGCCAGCAGCGCACAGGGGGTAGCCTCTGGGGCCAACGTCCTGACTTTC. Its protein product is CASSAQGVASGANVLTF.

CDR3 amino acids: CSVVGRWENTEAFF. CDR3 sequence (DNA): TGCAGCGTTGTGGGGAGATGGGAGAACACTGAAGCTTTCTTT. The rearrangement uses TRBV29-1 and TRBJ1-1, with D uncertain. Trimming cost V 4 bases and J 1 base, with 13 bases left between them. CDR3 length equals 14 residues. Germline V CDR1 and CDR2: SQVTM, ANQGSEA.

This sequence joins TRBV28 and TRBJ1-2, with 8 bases identical to TRBD1. CDR1 is MDHEN and CDR2 is SYDVKM in the germline V gene. The CDR3 is made up of 14 amino acids. The junction had 2 bases not matched to a gene; V was cut back by 5 bases and J by 0 bases. The CDR3 spells CASSKQGANYGYTF. In DNA form, the CDR3 reads TGTGCCAGCAGTAAACAGGGGGCTAACTATGGCTACACCTTC.

The V gene is TRBV2, the J gene TRBJ2-1; tentative D call: TRBD1 (6 bases). CDR3 length: 13 residues. V shed 8 bases and J shed 3 bases, with 11 bases lying between them. Looked up from germline, CDR1 is SNHLY and CDR2 is FYNNEI. The CDR3 bases are TGTGCCAGCGCCAGGGGCCACTACAATGAGCAGTTCTTC. It encodes CASARGHYNEQFF.

In DNA form, the CDR3 reads TGTGCCAGCAGTCGCGACACCGCCTACGAGCAGTACTTC. Amino acid sequence: CASSRDTAYEQYF. V is TRBV28 and J is TRBJ2-7; no clear D. V was trimmed by 5 bases and J by 2 bases, leaving 10 bases between them. This CDR3 spans 13 amino acids. The germline gives CDR1 MDHEN, CDR2 SYDVKM. Complete variable domain (other parts from reference TRBV28 and TRBJ2-7): DVKVTQSSRYLVKRTGEKVFLECVQDMDHENMFWYRQDPGLGLRLIYFSYDVKMKEKGDIPEGYSVSREKKERFSLILESASTNQTSMYLCASSRDTAYEQYFGPGTRLTVT.

This clone was observed once. In nucleotides, the CDR3 is TGTGCCAGCGGAGGACCAGGCACAGATACGCAGTATTTT. This codes for CASGGPGTDTQYF. The chain has TRBV5-4 and TRBJ2-3; D possibly corresponds to TRBD2 (5 bases). This CDR3 has 13 amino acids. Trimming shortened V by 7 bases and J by 1 base, and 10 bases separated the two germline ends. CDR1 is SGHNT, CDR2 YYREEE, per germline (reference sequence). Complete variable domain (other parts from reference TRBV5-4 and TRBJ2-3): ETGVTQSPTHLIKTRGQQVTLRCSSQSGHNTVSWYQQALGQGPQFIFQYYREEENGRGNFPPRFSGLQFPNYSSELNVNALELDDSALYLCASGGPGTDTQYFGPGTRLTVL.

This clone was seen only once. V gene TRBV19 combines with J gene TRBJ2-3; a weak D match, TRBD2 (7 bases). Trimming shortened V by 10 bases and J by 2 bases, and 16 bases separated the two germline ends. The germline gives CDR1 LNHDA, CDR2 SQIVND (reference sequence). CDR3 length equals 14 residues. CDR3 in amino acids: CATTRGAFTDTQYF. In DNA form, the CDR3 reads TGTGCCACCACCCGGGGGGCCTTCACAGATACGCAGTATTTT. The full variable domain, with the rest looked up from reference TRBV19 and TRBJ2-3, is DGGITQSPKYLFRKEGQNVTLSCEQNLNHDAMYWYRQDPGQGLRLIYYSQIVNDFQKGDIAEGYSVSREKKESFPLTVTSAQKNPTAFYLCATTRGAFTDTQYFGPGTRLTVL.

This chain links TRBV4-1 with TRBJ2-1; 15 bases line up with TRBD2. With 4 bases clipped from V and 9 bases from J, the junction kept 10 bases outside the gene matches. From germline, CDR1 is MGHRA and CDR2 YSYEKL. The CDR3 loop spans 17 amino acids. CDR3 bases: TGCGCCAGCAGCCCCCACGGACTAGCGGGGGGGACATCTGAGCAGTTCTTC. It codes for CASSPHGLAGGTSEQFF.

The V call is TRBV5-5, the J call TRBJ1-1, with D perhaps TRBD1 (6 bases). V was cut by 6 bases and J by 4 bases, with 19 bases left in between. Germline values: CDR1 SGHKS, CDR2 YYEKEE (reference sequence). This CDR3 is built from 15 residues. The CDR3: CASTLDGGASTEAFF. The DNA for the CDR3 is TGTGCCAGCACCCTCGATGGGGGGGCGTCCACTGAAGCTTTCTTT.

CDR3 coding DNA: TGCGCCAGCAGCATGGACAGGGTTGCCACCGGGGAGCTGTTTTTT. Amino acids: CASSMDRVATGELFF. The genes are TRBV5-1 and TRBJ2-2, with 8 bases identical to TRBD1. CDR3 length equals 15 residues. Germline assignment: CDR1 SGHRS and CDR2 YFSETQ. Trimming removed 4 bases from V and 4 bases from J; junction bases left unmatched: 6.

This chain links TRBV18 with TRBJ2-1; D is unresolved. Trimming cost V 2 bases and J 7 bases, with 9 bases left between them. The CDR3 has 13 amino acids. The germline V gene encodes CDR1 KGHSH and CDR2 LQKENI. The CDR3 sequence: CASSPVRGNEQFF. CDR3 in DNA: TGTGCCAGCTCACCAGTGAGAGGTAATGAGCAGTTCTTC.

The chain links TRBV5-1 to TRBJ1-1; the D gene is possibly TRBD1 (5 bases). The ends were cut back, 0 bases at V and 6 bases at J, with 15 bases in the middle. Germline V gene sequence: CDR1 SGHRS, CDR2 YFSETQ. This CDR3 has 15 amino acids. Here the CDR3 DNA reads TGCGCCAGCAGCTTGGTCGTCGGGGGTCCCGCTGAAGCTTTCTTT. It translates to CASSLVVGGPAEAFF.